This TCR beta chain was retrieved from a study of T-cell reconstitution after alpha-beta-depleted transplantation in children. Study conclusions and caveats: Newly made T cells mostly supplied T-cell counts and diversity one year after transplant. Alpha-beta T cells present about two months after transplant were reported to originate from several hundred expanded graft clones. It was surviving recipient T cells and thymic progenitors that gave some patients high TCRbeta diversity at day 60.

Comment on this clonotype: What it binds is not known. A much larger clone differs by one base, so this may be a read error.

A library of TCRbeta sequences, prepared with unique molecular identifiers, was generated. TCRdb reprocessed the PCR reads via MiXCR and lists one record per CDR3 protein. Among 40,000 to 55,000 distinct CDR3 sequences listed, about 9% were seen once. The TCR originated in a male patient between 2 and 15 years old who had a stem cell transplant for chronic granulomatous disease, so the T cells may come from the graft donor. Sequenced here: PBMCs, mostly from graft donor cells, sampled 60 days after TCRalphabeta/CD19-depleted stem cell transplant.

The CDR3 DNA reads as TGTGCCAGCCGACCGGGACTACCATACAAGGAGCAGTTCTTC. Residues: CASRPGLPYKEQFF. The gene calls are TRBV28 and TRBJ2-1; TRBD2 matches at 7 bases. The CDR3 is made up of 14 amino acids. The germline gives CDR1 MDHEN, CDR2 SYDVKM.